The 8 T cell receptor beta chains below were found in one sample sequenced in a study of T cell repertoires in cytomegalovirus infection. TCRdb processed the reads anew with MiXCR; each CDR3 protein has one entry. The repertoire consists of about 140,000 distinct CDR3 sequences, with about 6% occurring once and the leading ten covering under 20%. Sequencing input: PBMCs. The receptors here all came from a human donor in good health (CMV status not recorded). Some clones in this sample may be carry-over from other donors' samples.

This clonotype showed up many times. The chain combines TRBV4-1 with TRBJ2-3, with D perhaps matching TRBD1 or TRBD2 (5 bases each). V was clipped by 0 bases and J by 0 bases, with 13 bases between them. Per germline, CDR1 MGHRA and CDR2 YSYEKL. This CDR3 has 17 amino acids. The chain's CDR3 is CASSQDNGAFSTDTQYF. CDR3 DNA sequence: TGCGCCAGCAGCCAAGATAACGGGGCCTTCAGCACAGATACGCAGTATTTT.

This clonotype has ten or more counts. The rearrangement links TRBV7-2 to TRBJ1-1; maybe TRBD1 (6 bases). CDR3 length: 14 residues. Per germline, CDR1 SGHTA and CDR2 FQGNSA. Trimming took 4 bases from V and 2 from J, leaving 11 bases between them. The CDR3 DNA follows: TGTGCCAGCAGCTCGTACAGGGTTAACACTGAAGCTTTCTTT. It codes for CASSSYRVNTEAFF.

The genes are TRBV7-6 and TRBJ2-5; 15 bases are shared with TRBD2. Germline assignment: CDR1 SGHVS and CDR2 FNYEAQ. This CDR3 region has 16 residues. The junction had 0 bases not matched to a gene; V was cut back by 0 bases and J by 4 bases. The CDR3 loop reads CASSLAGLAGGETQYF. CDR3 coding DNA: TGTGCCAGCAGCTTAGCGGGACTAGCGGGGGGAGAGACCCAGTACTTC.

This clonotype was recorded at least ten times. The chain links TRBV28 to TRBJ2-5; D gene unclear. The germline V gene encodes CDR1 MDHEN and CDR2 SYDVKM. V lost 6 bases, J lost 2 bases, and 4 bases lay in between. The CDR3 consists of 11 residues. The DNA for the CDR3 is TGTGCCAGCAGGCAACAAGAGACCCAGTACTTC. Translating it yields CASRQQETQYF.

The J gene is TRBJ1-2, the V gene TRBV20-1; D perhaps matches TRBD1 (5 bases). Germline-derived CDR1 and CDR2 are DFQATT and SNEGSKA (reference sequence). Trimming cost V 2 bases and J 3 bases, with 13 bases left between them. This CDR3 is built from 14 residues. This chain's CDR3 is CSARQGFGDYGYTF. In nucleotides, the CDR3 is TGCAGTGCTAGACAGGGATTCGGGGACTATGGCTACACCTTC.

The rearrangement links TRBV19 to TRBJ1-1; D perhaps matches TRBD1 (6 bases). The CDR3 sequence is 17 residues long. Germline CDR1 reads LNHDA; CDR2 reads SQIVND (reference sequence). V was trimmed by 4 bases and J by 0 bases, leaving 18 bases between them. Here the CDR3 DNA reads TGTGCCAGTAGTAGTTATGCAGGGGCATCCATGAACACTGAAGCTTTCTTT. It specifies CASSSYAGASMNTEAFF.

This clonotype was seen at least ten times. J is TRBJ1-1 and V is TRBV7-8; TRBD1 is a possible D gene (5 bases). The CDR3 covers 13 residues. Germline CDR1 SGHVS, CDR2 FQNEAQ. Trimming stripped 5 bases from V and 4 bases from J, with 11 bases between. In nucleotides, the CDR3 is TGTGCCAGCAGCCTCCACGGGGCCACTGAAGCTTTCTTT. Amino acid sequence: CASSLHGATEAFF.

This clonotype occurred many times. The V gene is TRBV7-3, the J gene TRBJ2-3; D is perhaps TRBD2 (6 bases). Between the trimmed V and J ends, which lost 1 base and 6 bases, there was a span of 14 bases. CDR1 and CDR2 from the germline V gene are SGHTA and FQGTGA. The length of the CDR3 is 15 residues. CDR3 coding DNA: TGTGCCAGCAGCTTAATTCCGGGGGAACAGGATACGCAGTATTTT. It specifies CASSLIPGEQDTQYF.